This TCR beta chain was sequenced in a study of post-analysis software for immune sequencing data. Study-wide background: The patients showed relapsing-remitting, secondary progressive and progressive-relapsing multiple sclerosis courses. Study-level points and caveats: Samples prepared in the same batch strongly co-clustered by F measure. When patients were compared with controls, a handful of TRBV segments were more frequent, TRBV5-6, TRBV5-1 and TRBV20-1 among them. Compared with controls, patients showed significantly lower normalized Chao1 diversity.

A note on this clonotype: The antigen remains unidentified.

Unique molecular identifiers were carried by the TCR beta cDNA libraries. TCRdb independently ran MiXCR on the PCR reads; one entry per CDR3 protein. The sample lists about 400,000 distinct CDR3 sequences, approximately 33% occurring once. V was pared by 1 base and J by 7 bases, with 12 bases between. The CDR3 is made up of 14 amino acids. CDR1 and CDR2 (germline): PRHDT, FYEKMQ (reference sequence). The rearrangement joins TRBV13 to TRBJ2-3; D call uncertain. This TCR came from a girl aged 10 to 17 with multiple sclerosis. The sequencing input was blood. CDR3 loop: CASSLVVQANTQYF. The CDR3 DNA is TGTGCCAGCAGCTTAGTTGTCCAGGCGAATACGCAGTATTTT. Combining the CDR3 with reference TRBV13 and TRBJ2-3 gives the whole variable domain AAGVIQSPRHLIKEKRETATLKCYPIPRHDTVYWYQQGPGQDPQFLISFYEKMQSDKGSIPDRFSAQQFSDYHSELNMSSLELGDSALYFCASSLVVQANTQYFGPGTRLTVL.